A single sample is the source of the 9 T cell receptor beta chains below, sequenced in a study of beta chain features in type 1 diabetes. Expressed TCRB transcripts were sequenced after all isolated RNA was converted to cDNA. Data came from immunoSEQ multiplex PCR; TCRdb stores just in-frame clones and leaves some out. The sample has about 150,000 clones, 13% seen once. No antigen has been identified for these receptors. Study-level findings and limits: Moderately but significantly shorter TCRB CDR3s were found in Type 1 diabetes patients in all four CD4+ subsets.

The sequencing input was central memory CD4+ T cells from blood. These receptors came from a man aged 18 to 29 with type 1 diabetes.

J is TRBJ2-7 and V is TRBV5-1; possibly TRBD1 or TRBD2 for D (5 bases each). V shed 4 bases and J shed 5 bases, with 13 bases lying between them. The length of the CDR3 is 13 residues. Germline V gene data show CDR1 as SGHRS and CDR2 as YFSETQ. Written as DNA, the CDR3 is TGCGCCAGCAGCGGGGACCCTGCGGACGAGCAGTACTTC. It translates to CASSGDPADEQYF.

The rearrangement links TRBV19 to TRBJ2-7; D not certain. Germline V gene lookup returns CDR1 LNHDA and CDR2 SQIVND (reference sequence). V lost 5 bases to trimming and J lost 7 bases, with 15 bases between them. This CDR3 contains 13 residues. The CDR3 reads CASSRGLSVEQYF. The DNA of the CDR3 is TGTGCCAGTAGTCGAGGATTATCCGTGGAGCAGTACTTC.

This clone was picked up a small number of times. This chain links TRBV2 with TRBJ2-5; D remains ambiguous. There are 13 residues in the CDR3. CDR1 is SNHLY, CDR2 FYNNEI, per germline. Trimming took off 4 bases at V and 1 base at J, with 7 bases between the two ends. The CDR3 is CASSVLGQETQYF. CDR3 nucleotide sequence: TGTGCCAGCAGTGTTCTGGGCCAAGAGACCCAGTACTTC.

The rearrangement uses TRBV5-6 and TRBJ2-7; the match to TRBD1 covers 7 bases. The CDR3 is made up of 13 amino acids. V lost 5 bases, J lost 4 bases, and 6 bases stayed unmatched. Looked up from germline, CDR1 is SGHDT and CDR2 is YYEEEE. The DNA for the CDR3 is TGTGCCAGCAGACGACAGGGTTTATACGAGCAGTACTTC. Residues: CASRRQGLYEQYF.

This clone was observed a few times. The V call is TRBV6-5, the J call TRBJ2-1; tentatively, D is TRBD2 (5 bases). CDR3 length: 15 amino acids. Germline CDR1 reads MNHEY; CDR2 reads SVGAGI. V lost 2 bases, J lost 5 bases, and 13 bases lay in between. The DNA for the CDR3 is TGTGCCAGCAGTTACACTTCCGGGGTCGACAATGAGCAGTTCTTC. This translates into CASSYTSGVDNEQFF.

This clone was observed a few times. This may stem from a read error, because a much larger clone lies one nucleotide away. This sample includes further DNA sequences coding for the same CDR3. The chain has TRBV5-6 and TRBJ2-3; D possibly corresponds to TRBD1 (6 bases). This CDR3 has 15 residues. With 2 bases removed from V and 2 bases from J, the gap between germline ends came to 12 bases. CDR1 and CDR2 from the germline V gene are SGHDT and YYEEEE. The CDR3 region is CASSLERGFTDTQYF. The CDR3 region has the DNA TGTGCCAGCAGCTTAGAAAGGGGGTTCACAGATACGCAGTATTTT.

This clone was seen a handful of times. This chain joins TRBV4-1 and TRBJ1-5; a weak D match, TRBD1 (6 bases). The germline gives CDR1 MGHRA, CDR2 YSYEKL. There are 17 residues in the CDR3. Trimming stripped 0 bases from V and 6 bases from J, with 18 bases between. CDR3 in DNA: TGCGCCAGCAGCCAAGAGGCCACCGGGACACAAGTTCAGCCCCAGCATTTT. Residues: CASSQEATGTQVQPQHF.

This clone showed up just a few times. The gene calls are TRBV7-9 and TRBJ1-2; D not resolved. The CDR3 runs to 14 residues. V was trimmed by 1 base and J by 7 bases, leaving 13 bases between them. Germline CDR1 and CDR2: SEHNR and FQNEAQ (reference sequence). The CDR3 protein is CASSLEAGLSGYTF. The CDR3 DNA sequence: TGTGCCAGCAGCTTAGAGGCCGGACTCTCTGGCTACACCTTC.

This clone has just a few counts. The CDR3 region is CASSRRQLLDSGANVLTF. In DNA form, the CDR3 reads TGCGCCAGCAGCCGACGACAGTTATTAGACTCTGGGGCCAACGTCCTGACTTTC. V is TRBV4-1 and J is TRBJ2-6; a weak D match, TRBD1 (5 bases). Germline V gene sequence: CDR1 MGHRA, CDR2 YSYEKL. The CDR3 totals 18 residues. V lost 4 bases, J lost 0 bases, and 16 bases lay in between.